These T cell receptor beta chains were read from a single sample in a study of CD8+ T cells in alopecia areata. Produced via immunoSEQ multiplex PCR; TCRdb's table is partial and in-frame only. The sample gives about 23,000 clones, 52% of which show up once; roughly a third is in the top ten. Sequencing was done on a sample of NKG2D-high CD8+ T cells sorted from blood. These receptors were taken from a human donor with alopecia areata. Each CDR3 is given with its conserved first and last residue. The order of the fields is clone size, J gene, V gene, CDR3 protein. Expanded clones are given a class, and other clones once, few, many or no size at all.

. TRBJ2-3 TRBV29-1 CSVPLWGGVDTQYF
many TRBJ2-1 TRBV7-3 CASSPLSSGRVYNEQFF
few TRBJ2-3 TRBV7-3 CASSLAAAGPYIDTQYF
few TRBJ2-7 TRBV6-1 CASSLRQGGYEQYF
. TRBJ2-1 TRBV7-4 CASSSRLHEQFF
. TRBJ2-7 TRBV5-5 CASSYGRGAGYEQYF
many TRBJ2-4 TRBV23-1 CASSQSGDQWARNIQYF
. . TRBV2 CASTLGYEQYF
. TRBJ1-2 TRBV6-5 CASSYSKTGGSGYTF
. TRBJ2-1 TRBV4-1 CASSQGGTLVTEQFF
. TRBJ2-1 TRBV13 CASSRQENGQFF
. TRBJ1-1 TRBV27 CASSPLREAEAFF
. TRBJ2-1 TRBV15 CATSRQRQFNEQFF
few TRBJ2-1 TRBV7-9 CASSSLSRRSYNEQFF
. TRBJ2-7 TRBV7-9 CASSLEARRNYEQYF
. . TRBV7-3 CASSLTGGQTYEQYF
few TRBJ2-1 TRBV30 CAWGPAGYNEQFF
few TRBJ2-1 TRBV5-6 CASSSADNEQFF
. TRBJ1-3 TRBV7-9 CASRDTGQKNTIYF
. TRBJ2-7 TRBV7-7 CASSPTDGEQYF
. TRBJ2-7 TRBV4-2 CASSQDPHEQYF
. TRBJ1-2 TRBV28 CASSPDYGYTF
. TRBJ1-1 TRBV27 CASSLGANTEAFF
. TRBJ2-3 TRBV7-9 CASSPGGGTDTQYF
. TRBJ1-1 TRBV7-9 CASSWRGGGNTEAFF
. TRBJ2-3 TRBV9 CASSEPLRGESADTQYF
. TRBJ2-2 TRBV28 CASSFNRLDTGELFF
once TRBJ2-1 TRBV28 CASSLVGGTYNEQFF
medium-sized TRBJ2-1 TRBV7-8 CASSPGTGGYNEQFF
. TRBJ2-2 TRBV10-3 CAIRKTVESNTGELFF